This T cell receptor beta chain was sequenced during a study of blood T cell repertoires in COVID-19. For the study at large: Sites in the United States, Italy and Spain provided acute and convalescent COVID-19 samples. PBMCs, B-cell-depleted T cells, or T cells provided the cDNA or gDNA that made up the material.

As processed by the authors: Reference gene primers were amplified, and this amplification served to estimate nucleated cell counts. Profiled with immunoSEQ multiplex PCR; TCRdb holds only in-frame clones, not every one. That table gives V, J and clone size, and the DNA gave D and trimming. The top ten hold over 3% of the sample, which has 55,000 to 75,000 clones, 65% to 80% seen once. Between the trimmed V and J ends, which lost 4 bases and 3 bases, there was a span of 10 bases. This CDR3 has 13 amino acids. The chain has TRBV12-3 or TRBV12-4 and TRBJ2-7; D is ambiguous. The sequence derives from a man aged 60 to 69 with acute or convalescent COVID-19. Sequenced input: peripheral blood. CDR3 amino acids: CASSSVSLYEQYF. As DNA, the CDR3 is TGTGCCAGCAGTTCTGTGTCCCTCTACGAGCAGTACTTC.